The 22 T cell receptor beta chains below come from one sample, sequenced in a study of blood T cell repertoires in COVID-19. The table came from immunoSEQ multiplex PCR; TCRdb's copy has only in-frame clones and leaves some out. The sample holds approximately 180,000 clones, around 85% seen once. Material for sequencing was peripheral blood. All receptors come from a man in his 60s with acute or convalescent COVID-19.

This clone has a handful of counts. This chain links TRBV9 with TRBJ2-3, with 11 bases identical to TRBD2. Looked up from germline, CDR1 is SGDLS and CDR2 is YYNGEE. V dropped 4 bases and J dropped 5; count of bases not matched to a gene: 12. The CDR3 consists of 17 residues. CDR3 amino acids: CASSPSSGRSGGDTQYF. In DNA, the CDR3 is TGTGCCAGCAGCCCTTCTAGCGGGAGGTCCGGGGGAGATACGCAGTATTTT.

V is TRBV10-3 and J is TRBJ2-2, with D maybe TRBD2 (7 bases). The ends were cut back, 5 bases at V and 3 bases at J, with 13 bases in the middle. This CDR3 has 15 amino acids. Germline lookup yields CDR1 ENHRY and CDR2 SYGVKD. The CDR3, as DNA: TGTGCCATCAGTAGGGGGGGCGCAGACACCGGGGAGCTGTTTTTT. Amino acids: CAISRGGADTGELFF.

This sequence joins TRBV6-6 and TRBJ1-2, with a weak D call TRBD1 (5 bases). Trimming shortened V by 5 bases and J by 1 base, and 8 bases separated the two germline ends. This CDR3 is 13 amino acids long. Germline-derived CDR1 and CDR2 are MNHNY and SVGAGI (reference sequence). For the CDR3, the DNA is TGTGCCAGCAGTCAAGACAGTAACTATGGCTACACCTTC. Encoded protein: CASSQDSNYGYTF.

The chain uses TRBV11-2 and TRBJ2-2; 13 bases agree with TRBD2. V shed 1 base and J 6 bases; nucleotides not matched to a gene: 8. The CDR3 runs to 18 residues. From germline, CDR1 is SGHAT and CDR2 FQNNGV. This CDR3 is CASSLAHRLAGGPGELFF. The CDR3, as DNA: TGTGCCAGCAGCTTAGCCCACCGACTAGCGGGAGGCCCCGGGGAGCTGTTTTTT.

Note on this clone: Germline and junction disagree at one end, which may indicate a read error. The J gene is TRBJ2-3, the V gene TRBV29-1; 7 bases agree with TRBD1. Germline values: CDR1 SQVTM, CDR2 ANQGSEA. This CDR3 is 11 amino acids long. The CDR3 sequence is CSVEIGDSSFF. CDR3 nucleotides: TGCAGCGTTGAAATCGGGGACAGTTCATTTTTT.

This chain joins TRBV9 and TRBJ2-5; 13 bases are shared with TRBD2. Trimming took 4 bases from V and 4 from J; bases not matched to a gene: 7. The V gene's germline CDR1 is SGDLS and CDR2 YYNGEE. The CDR3 totals 16 residues. CDR3 sequence reads: CASSSSTSGRSETQYF. CDR3 sequence (DNA): TGTGCCAGCAGCTCATCGACTAGCGGGAGGTCAGAGACCCAGTACTTC.

V is TRBV11-3 and J is TRBJ2-1, with 13 bases identical to TRBD2. This CDR3 has 15 amino acids. Trimming at V came to 5 bases and at J to 9 bases, leaving 7 bases not matched to a gene. The germline gives CDR1 SGHNT, CDR2 YENEEA. The CDR3 is CASSPRTSGSVEQFF. DNA for the CDR3: TGTGCCAGCAGCCCCCGGACTAGCGGGAGTGTTGAGCAGTTCTTC. The variable domain in full, with the rest retrieved from reference TRBV11-3 and TRBJ2-1, is EAGVVQSPRYKIIEKKQPVAFWCNPISGHNTLYWYLQNLGQGPELLIRYENEEAVDDSQLPKDRFSAERLKGVDSTLKIQPAELGDSAVYLCASSPRTSGSVEQFFGPGTRLTVL.

The V call is TRBV7-2, the J call TRBJ2-7; TRBD2 is a possible D gene (6 bases). Germline V gives CDR1 SGHTA, CDR2 FQGNSA. Between the trimmed V and J ends, which lost 5 bases and 3 bases, there was a span of 17 bases. This CDR3 region has 15 residues. CDR3 protein: CASSLLGAGSYEQYF. In DNA form, the CDR3 reads TGTGCCAGCAGCCTACTGGGAGCCGGGAGCTACGAGCAGTACTTC.

The rearrangement links TRBV7-2 to TRBJ2-1; weak D call: TRBD2 (5 bases). V was trimmed by 4 bases and J by 3 bases, leaving 25 bases between them. This CDR3 spans 19 amino acids. CDR1 and CDR2 (germline): SGHTA, FQGNSA. The CDR3 DNA reads as TGTGCCAGCAGCTCCCGGTCGGGGTCCGCCCATAATAACTACAATGAGCAGTTCTTC. Protein: CASSSRSGSAHNNYNEQFF.

This clone was counted a single time. The CDR3 spells CASSPSTRSSYEQYF. CDR3 DNA: TGTGCCAGCTCACCTTCCACTAGGAGCTCCTACGAGCAGTACTTC. The chain combines TRBV18 with TRBJ2-7, with D maybe TRBD2 (5 bases). V lost 3 bases to trimming and J lost 0 bases, with 12 bases between them. The germline CDR1 and CDR2 sequences are KGHSH and LQKENI. The CDR3 runs to 15 residues.

V is TRBV27 and J is TRBJ2-7, with D perhaps matching TRBD1 (6 bases). Trimming took 6 bases from V and 2 from J, leaving 8 bases between them. The germline CDR1 and CDR2 sequences are MNHEY and SMNVEV (reference sequence). The CDR3 loop spans 12 amino acids. Written as DNA, the CDR3 is TGTGCCAGCAGAACAGGGACCTACGAGCAGTACTTC. Translation gives CASRTGTYEQYF.

V is TRBV2 and J is TRBJ1-6; unclear D gene. The V and J ends lost 7 bases and 4 bases respectively, with 11 bases between them. The CDR3 is 14 residues long. The V gene's germline CDR1 is SNHLY and CDR2 FYNNEI. The CDR3 region is CASTRQAYNSPLHF. CDR3 in DNA: TGTGCCAGCACTCGGCAGGCTTATAATTCACCCCTCCACTTT.

The chain is built from TRBV7-7 and TRBJ2-7; TRBD2 might be the D (5 bases). Germline CDR1 SSHAT, CDR2 FNYEAQ (reference sequence). There are 11 residues in the CDR3. CDR3 region: CASVGRGEQYF. For the CDR3, the DNA is TGTGCTAGCGTTGGCCGGGGCGAGCAGTACTTC.

This chain joins TRBV10-3 and TRBJ2-1; 12 nucleotides agree with TRBD2. The V and J ends lost 4 bases and 6 bases, in that order; junction bases with no gene match: 7. Germline V gene lookup returns CDR1 ENHRY and CDR2 SYGVKD. This CDR3 comprises 16 residues. CDR3 residues: CAISGGLAGGSNEQFF. The CDR3 DNA reads as TGTGCCATCAGTGGTGGGCTAGCGGGAGGGTCCAATGAGCAGTTCTTC.

The gene calls are TRBV19 and TRBJ2-5; D gene unclear. The length of the CDR3 is 14 residues. V lost 2 bases and J lost 3, with 10 bases in between. Germline CDR1 LNHDA, CDR2 SQIVND (reference sequence). The CDR3 region is CASSITGSKETQYF. CDR3 nucleotides: TGTGCCAGTAGTATAACCGGGTCAAAAGAGACCCAGTACTTC.

V gene TRBV28 combines with J gene TRBJ2-3; 10 bases are shared with TRBD2. The CDR3 loop spans 14 amino acids. With 7 bases clipped from V and 4 bases from J, the junction kept 5 bases outside the gene matches. Germline V lookup: CDR1 MDHEN, CDR2 SYDVKM. CDR3 in DNA: TGTGCCAGCACAGATAGCGGGAGGTCAGATACGCAGTATTTT. The encoded protein is CASTDSGRSDTQYF.

The chain employs TRBV2 and TRBJ1-1; D unclear. CDR1 is SNHLY and CDR2 is FYNNEI in the germline V gene. This CDR3 has 14 residues. V lost 4 bases and J 0 bases, leaving 9 bases between the germline ends. CDR3 loop: CASSVKGVNTEAFF. The CDR3 region has the DNA TGTGCCAGCAGTGTTAAGGGAGTGAACACTGAAGCTTTCTTT.

This clone appeared once. The genes are TRBV11-2 and TRBJ2-7; 7 positions agree with TRBD2. This CDR3 region has 15 residues. V lost 1 base and J lost 2; bases outside the gene matches: 5. Germline V gives CDR1 SGHAT, CDR2 FQNNGV. The CDR3 DNA follows: TGTGCCAGCAGCTTAGTCCTAGCGGCGCCCTACGAGCAGTACTTC. Protein: CASSLVLAAPYEQYF.

The CDR3 DNA follows: TGTGCCAGCAGCTCGGGACAGGGGCATGGCTACACCTTC. This translates into CASSSGQGHGYTF. V is TRBV7-9 and J is TRBJ1-2; TRBD1 matches 10 bases. V was pared by 4 bases and J by 6 bases, with 2 bases of the junction left unmatched. Per the germline V gene, CDR1 is SEHNR and CDR2 is FQNEAQ (reference sequence). This CDR3 comprises 13 residues.

This sequence joins TRBV19 and TRBJ1-5; TRBD1 is a possible D gene (5 bases). Looked up from germline, CDR1 is LNHDA and CDR2 is SQIVND (reference sequence). The V gene lost 9 bases and the J gene lost 0 bases, with 15 bases spanning the gap. The CDR3 loop spans 15 amino acids. The CDR3 sequence is CASRELSGSNQPQHF. CDR3 bases: TGTGCCAGCAGGGAACTCTCAGGTAGCAATCAGCCCCAGCATTTT.

The chain recombines TRBV18 with TRBJ2-1; possibly TRBD2 for D (5 bases). Per the germline V gene, CDR1 is KGHSH and CDR2 is LQKENI. The V gene lost 2 bases and the J gene lost 0 bases, with 17 bases spanning the gap. The CDR3 totals 18 residues. The CDR3 loop reads CASSPGVPLAGSYNEQFF. CDR3 nucleotide sequence: TGTGCCAGCTCACCAGGCGTTCCGCTAGCCGGCTCCTACAATGAGCAGTTCTTC.

CDR3 amino acids: CASSEFASGSYEQYF. In nucleotides, the CDR3 is TGTGCCAGCAGTGAATTTGCTAGCGGTTCTTACGAGCAGTACTTC. The chain employs TRBV2 and TRBJ2-7, with 7 bases lining up with TRBD2. The CDR3 has 15 residues. J was trimmed by 4 bases and V by 2 bases; bases with no gene match: 8. Germline V gene data show CDR1 as SNHLY and CDR2 as FYNNEI.